This TCR beta chain was retrieved from a study of memory CD4+ T cells and cytomegalovirus serostatus. About the study: This sample comes from healthy Belgian adults, fewer than ten CMV seropositive, approximately 22 seronegative. Findings and caveats of the study: CD4+ memory repertoires contained 67 of 164 reported CMV TCRbeta sequences.

TCRdb keeps only in-frame clones here, not all; method: immunoSEQ multiplex PCR. The sample has under 100,000 clones, approximately 80% seen once. The CDR3 is made up of 14 amino acids. Germline CDR1 is MDHEN and CDR2 is SYDVKM. The V end was cut by 6 bases, the J end by 9 bases, with 15 bases between. This clone is deemed medium-sized. The antigen is unknown. Single viable CD3+CD4+CD8-CD45RO+ cells were sorted as the memory CD4+ T cells. This rearrangement joins TRBV28 to TRBJ1-6; weak D call: TRBD1 (5 bases). Sequencing was done on a sample of memory CD4+ T cells from blood. This receptor was identified in an adult in good health and CMV-seronegative. The CDR3 DNA reads as TGTGCCAGCAGCGGGCAGGACATTGTTTCACCCCTCCACTTT. Amino acids: CASSGQDIVSPLHF.